Listed here are 4 T cell receptor beta chains from one sample, sequenced in a study of blood T cell repertoires in COVID-19. Assay used: immunoSEQ multiplex PCR; TCRdb lists only in-frame clones, some missing. The sample yields around 310,000 clones, 70% to 90% seen once. The material sequenced was peripheral blood. All receptors come from a woman aged 55-70 years with acute or convalescent COVID-19.

The genes are TRBV18 and TRBJ2-7; TRBD1 matches at 7 bases. CDR1 KGHSH and CDR2 LQKENI come from the germline V gene. The junction had 4 bases not matched to a gene; V was cut back by 4 bases and J by 1 base. The CDR3 loop spans 14 amino acids. This chain's CDR3 is CASSRETGSYEQYF. The CDR3 region has the DNA TGTGCCAGCTCACGGGAGACAGGGTCCTACGAGCAGTACTTC.

This chain links TRBV2 with TRBJ1-2; D is possibly TRBD1 (5 bases). The V end lost 7 bases, the J end lost 5 bases, and 11 bases lay between the germline ends. Per germline, CDR1 SNHLY and CDR2 FYNNEI. The CDR3 consists of 12 residues. CDR3 in amino acids: CASKTGDYGYTF. CDR3 in DNA: TGTGCCAGCAAAACAGGAGATTATGGCTACACCTTC.

The sample holds one count of this clone. The chain has TRBV9 and TRBJ1-6; maybe TRBD1 (6 bases). CDR3 length: 16 amino acids. V shed 0 bases and J shed 10 bases, with 17 bases lying between them. The germline V gene has CDR1 SGDLS and CDR2 YYNGEE. The CDR3 nucleotides read TGTGCCAGCAGCGTAGGACAGGATTCCTTGTGGTCACCCCTCCACTTT. Amino acids: CASSVGQDSLWSPLHF.

This chain connects TRBV7-3 to TRBJ2-5; 8 positions agree with TRBD2. There are 15 residues in the CDR3. Germline V CDR1 and CDR2: SGHTA, FQGTGA. With 5 bases clipped from V and 2 bases from J, the junction kept 7 bases outside the gene matches. In nucleotides, the CDR3 is TGTGCCAGCAGCGCGGGGGGCATGTTTCAAGAGACCCAGTACTTC. It translates to CASSAGGMFQETQYF. The full variable domain, with the rest looked up from reference TRBV7-3 and TRBJ2-5, is GAGVSQTPSNKVTEKGKYVELRCDPISGHTALYWYRQSLGQGPEFLIYFQGTGAADDSGLPNDRFFAVRPEGSVSTLKIQRTERGDSAVYLCASSAGGMFQETQYFGPGTRLLVL.